This T cell receptor beta chain derives from a study of monozygotic twins with inflammatory bowel disease. This CDR3 is 12 amino acids long. CDR1 is SEHNR and CDR2 is FQNEAQ in the germline V gene (reference sequence). Overall study results and limits: IBD patients shared fewer clonotypes with other individuals than healthy twins, especially patients with disease activity signs.

TCRdb derives one entry per CDR3 protein from the 5' RACE reads, leaving out DNA. This listing includes around 210,000 distinct CDR3 sequences. Remarks on this clonotype: Antigen specificity is unknown.

The chain couples TRBV7-9 to TRBJ2-7; the TCRdb D gene call, TRBD1, has no DNA to confirm it. Material: blood. The clonotype was recovered from a human donor with ulcerative colitis or Crohn's disease, or a healthy co-twin of an affected twin (not recorded which). This chain's CDR3 is CASSSDNYEQYF.